This passage covers 23 T cell receptor beta chains from one sample sequenced in a study of blood T cells in healthy people across ages. Next came a second PCR, run for about 7 to 12 cycles, which used a sample-barcoded 5' primer along with a J-beta primer mix. Each CDR3 protein gets one entry after TCRdb re-called the 5' RACE reads with MiXCR. This sample has 780,000 or so distinct CDR3 sequences, with approximately 60% found just once. The specimen was blood. These receptors were taken from a man aged 40-55 years in good health.

The rearrangement joins TRBV15 to TRBJ1-2; 7 positions agree with TRBD1. Germline values: CDR1 LNHNV, CDR2 YYDKDF (reference sequence). Trimming took 3 bases from V and 3 from J; bases not matched to a gene: 7. The CDR3 sequence is 15 residues long. This CDR3 is CATSRPGTEDYGYTF. The CDR3 DNA follows: TGTGCCACCAGCAGGCCCGGGACAGAGGACTATGGCTACACCTTC.

The chain has TRBV5-5 and TRBJ2-1; possibly TRBD2 for D (5 bases). The tail of the sequence fits TRBJ2-7 better, so the J call may be wrong. CDR3 size: 13 residues. Germline V lookup: CDR1 SGHKS, CDR2 YYEKEE (reference sequence). CDR3 loop: CASSLKLDHEQYF. The DNA of the CDR3 is TGTGCCAGCAGCTTGAAACTAGACCATGAGCAGTACTTC.

This clonotype was detected once. The chain uses TRBV28 and TRBJ2-5; perhaps TRBD2 as D (5 bases). Near its end, the DNA agrees better with TRBJ2-7, so the J call may be wrong. In germline, CDR1 is MDHEN, CDR2 SYDVKM. The CDR3 is 17 residues long. The CDR3 DNA is TGTGCCAGCAGGGACCTGCTCTCGACTAATTGGTCCCCCGAGCAGTACTTC. Translating it yields CASRDLLSTNWSPEQYF.

The chain carries TRBV12-3 or TRBV12-4 and TRBJ1-6, with D maybe TRBD1 (6 bases). V dropped 1 base and J dropped 7 bases, with 8 bases sitting between them. There are 14 residues in the CDR3. CDR3 region: CASSLGTENSPLHF. CDR3 nucleotide sequence: TGTGCCAGCAGTTTAGGGACAGAAAATTCACCCCTCCACTTT.

The genes are TRBV7-2 and TRBJ1-4; maybe TRBD1 (5 bases). This CDR3 comprises 14 residues. V lost 9 bases and J 3 bases, leaving 14 bases between the germline ends. Germline CDR1 is SGHTA and CDR2 is FQGNSA. The CDR3 here is CASSPRGSNEKLFF. The CDR3 DNA reads TGTGCCAGTAGCCCTCGGGGGTCTAATGAAAAACTGTTTTTT.

The chain couples TRBV6-6 to TRBJ1-1; possibly TRBD1 for D (5 bases). Trimming pared 0 bases from V and 10 bases from J, leaving 12 bases between. The germline V gene has CDR1 MNHNY and CDR2 SVGAGI (reference sequence). The CDR3 totals 13 residues. The CDR3 DNA sequence: TGTGCCAGCAGTTACTCGGGGCAGTCGGGAGCTTTCTTT. Protein product: CASSYSGQSGAFF.

This clonotype occurred once. The genes are TRBV18 and TRBJ1-5, with 7 bases matching TRBD1. V lost 6 bases to trimming and J lost 3 bases; unmatched junction nucleotides: 8. Germline loops: CDR1 KGHSH, CDR2 LQKENI. There are 15 residues in the CDR3. This chain's CDR3 is CASSLRQGHNQPQHF. DNA for the CDR3: TGTGCCAGCTCCCTCCGACAGGGACACAATCAGCCCCAGCATTTT.

The chain joins TRBV28 to TRBJ2-3, with TRBD2 matching over 7 bases. Trimming removed 5 bases from V and 2 bases from J; junction bases left unmatched: 13. Germline V gene lookup returns CDR1 MDHEN and CDR2 SYDVKM. This CDR3 comprises 17 residues. CDR3 residues: CASSPPSGGINTDTQYF. CDR3 in DNA: TGTGCCAGCAGTCCACCCTCGGGAGGAATTAACACAGATACGCAGTATTTT.

About this clonotype itself: One end of the junction is discordant with germline, which a read error may explain. The CDR3 loop reads CDSSLNRGGTDTQYF. CDR3 DNA: TGTGACAGCAGCCTCAATAGGGGGGGCACAGATACGCAGTATTTT. The rearrangement joins TRBV11-2 to TRBJ2-3, with D perhaps TRBD1 or TRBD2 (6 bases each). The CDR3 has 15 amino acids. Germline V gene data show CDR1 as SGHAT and CDR2 as FQNNGV.

The chain carries TRBV20-1 and TRBJ2-7; D uncertain. V was pared by 2 bases and J by 9 bases, with 17 bases between. The CDR3 totals 13 residues. The germline gives CDR1 DFQATT, CDR2 SNEGSKA (reference sequence). The chain's CDR3 is CSARQRSGGGQYF. The DNA for the CDR3 is TGCAGTGCTAGACAGCGCTCGGGTGGCGGGCAGTACTTC.

This clonotype was recorded many times. One junction end does not reproduce the germline sequence, and a read error may be involved. This sequence joins TRBV5-1 and TRBJ2-3, with D possibly matching TRBD2 (6 bases). The CDR3 is 11 amino acids. Germline CDR1 is SGHRS and CDR2 is YFSETQ. CDR3: CASGSTDTQYF. The CDR3 DNA follows: TGTGCCAGCGGGAGCACAGATACGCAGTATTTT. The variable domain in full, with the rest retrieved from reference TRBV5-1 and TRBJ2-3, is KAGVTQTPRYLIKTRGQQVTLSCSPISGHRSVSWYQQTPGQGLQFLFEYFSETQRNKGNFPGRFSGRQFSNSRSEMNVSTLELGDSALYLCASGSTDTQYFGPGTRLTVL.

The chain is built from TRBV5-4 and TRBJ2-6; D is unresolved. V was pared by 0 bases and J by 0 bases, with 19 bases between. Germline V gives CDR1 SGHNT, CDR2 YYREEE (reference sequence). This CDR3 region has 20 residues. In nucleotides, the CDR3 is TGTGCCAGCAGCTTGGGTAATATAAGGCCTTCAAGCTCTGGGGCCAACGTCCTGACTTTC. Its protein product is CASSLGNIRPSSSGANVLTF.

The table lists this clonotype with a count of one. V is TRBV28 and J is TRBJ1-5; 10 bases line up with TRBD1. Per germline, CDR1 MDHEN and CDR2 SYDVKM. J gave up 6 bases and V 5 bases, and 7 bases lay outside the gene matches. CDR3 size: 15 residues. The CDR3 coding sequence is TGTGCCAGCAGTCCCGGACAGGGGGGACGTCAGCCCCAGCATTTT. Translated: CASSPGQGGRQPQHF.

This clonotype was counted a single time. In DNA, the CDR3 is TGCGCCAGCAGCTTGGTCGGGCACCCAGCAGATGAGCAGTTCTTC. This gives the protein CASSLVGHPADEQFF. The genes are TRBV5-1 and TRBJ2-1; D is unclear. V shed 0 bases and J shed 8 bases, with 15 bases lying between them. The CDR3 has 15 amino acids. Germline-derived CDR1 and CDR2 are SGHRS and YFSETQ.

The chain carries TRBV6-5 and TRBJ2-3; D is unclear. Germline V gives CDR1 MNHEY, CDR2 SVGAGI. The CDR3 is 15 residues long. The germline V and J ends were trimmed by 2 bases and 2 bases, with 11 bases remaining between them. CDR3 sequence reads: CASSYAEYATDTQYF. The CDR3 DNA is TGTGCCAGCAGTTACGCGGAGTATGCCACAGATACGCAGTATTTT.

This sequence joins TRBV13 and TRBJ1-2, with D possibly TRBD1 on 5 matching bases. The CDR3 is made up of 13 amino acids. Germline-derived CDR1 and CDR2 are PRHDT and FYEKMQ (reference sequence). Trimming stripped 5 bases from V and 6 bases from J, with 13 bases between. The CDR3 DNA is TGTGCCAGCAGCGCCACCGGGACCGATGGCTACACCTTC. The encoded protein is CASSATGTDGYTF.

The chain couples TRBV4-1 to TRBJ2-1; 8 bases align to TRBD2. J gave up 0 bases and V 0 bases, and 13 bases lay outside the gene matches. CDR1 and CDR2 from the germline V gene are MGHRA and YSYEKL. The CDR3 runs 20 residues. The CDR3 DNA reads TGCGCCAGCAGCCAAGACCCGCGGGCGGGAGGCCCCTTCTCCTACAATGAGCAGTTCTTC. This gives the protein CASSQDPRAGGPFSYNEQFF.

This clonotype was detected a few times. The chain uses TRBV20-1 and TRBJ2-1; a weak D match, TRBD2 (6 bases). This CDR3 region has 11 residues. Germline loops: CDR1 DFQATT, CDR2 SNEGSKA (reference sequence). Deletions cut 3 bases from V and 10 bases from J, with 10 bases between. The CDR3 sequence is CSASSAGEQFF. The CDR3, as DNA: TGCAGTGCTAGTTCGGCGGGGGAGCAGTTCTTC.

The chain couples TRBV6-2 or TRBV6-3 to TRBJ1-3; a possible D gene is TRBD1 (6 bases). The germline CDR1 and CDR2 sequences are MNHEY and SVGEGT. This CDR3 spans 12 amino acids. Trimming took off 10 bases at V and 5 bases at J, with 12 bases between the two ends. CDR3 DNA: TGTGCCACGACGGACAGCAGAAACACCATATATTTT. Its protein is CATTDSRNTIYF.

The V and J genes are TRBV7-2 and TRBJ2-1, with 12 bases aligning to TRBD1. CDR1 SGHTA and CDR2 FQGNSA come from the germline V gene. CDR3 length: 15 amino acids. Trimming cost V 5 bases and J 8 bases; bases outside gene matches: 7. The CDR3 here is CASSRTGQGAHEQFF. The DNA of the CDR3 is TGTGCCAGCAGCCGAACGGGACAGGGGGCGCATGAGCAGTTCTTC.

This clonotype was detected a few times. The chain carries TRBV29-1 and TRBJ1-2; D ambiguous. The CDR3 contains 13 residues. CDR1 is SQVTM and CDR2 is ANQGSEA in the germline V gene. Trimming stripped 3 bases from V and 6 bases from J, with 14 bases between. This CDR3 is CSVDRTGWDGYTF. In DNA, the CDR3 is TGCAGCGTTGACCGGACGGGGTGGGATGGCTACACCTTC.

The chain employs TRBV6-5 and TRBJ2-5; possibly TRBD2 for D (5 bases). The V gene lost 6 bases and the J gene lost 11 bases, with 13 bases spanning the gap. CDR1 and CDR2 (germline): MNHEY, SVGAGI. This CDR3 spans 11 amino acids. CDR3 protein: CASSQAAQQYF. The CDR3 nucleotides read TGTGCCAGCAGCCAAGCGGCCCAGCAGTACTTC.

The sample holds a few counts of this clonotype. The V call is TRBV27, the J call TRBJ2-4; no definite D call. The CDR3 sequence is 16 residues long. Trimming stripped 0 bases from V and 7 bases from J, with 16 bases between. The V gene's germline CDR1 is MNHEY and CDR2 SMNVEV (reference sequence). CDR3 loop: CASSLSGPGDVNIQYF. The DNA for the CDR3 is TGTGCCAGCAGTTTATCAGGACCCGGCGATGTGAACATTCAGTACTTC.